Here is one TCR beta chain with its context. The antigen remains unidentified. These data originate in a study of OX40 agonist ivuxolimab in advanced cancers. Study context: Clinicians treated patients with ivuxolimab, an agonistic anti-OX40 (CD134) antibody. Enrollees could have had prior anti-PD-1, anti-PD-L1 or anti-CTLA-4 therapy, which about 40% had received. Whole-study findings and limits: Specificity for antigen went undetermined in the expanded peripheral T cells. Some patients who did not respond also had low normalized T-cell clonal expansion.

Germline CDR1 SEHNR, CDR2 FQNEAQ (reference sequence). V was clipped by 1 base and J by 4 bases; unmatched bases: 7. The CDR3 spans 16 residues. Method: immunoSEQ multiplex PCR; TCRdb's copy keeps in-frame clones and lacks some. Here the sample spans about 110,000 clones, around 90% being singletons. This chain joins TRBV7-9 and TRBJ2-1, with TRBD2 identical over 7 bases. The origin of this receptor is an adult with an advanced solid tumor such as melanoma, head and neck, liver or kidney cancer. Sample: CD4+ or CD8+ T cells sorted from blood, taken in a trial of the OX40 agonist ivuxolimab. CDR3 nucleotide sequence: TGTGCCAGCAGCTTAGACGGGCTAGCGGCTTACAATGAGCAGTTCTTC. Its translation: CASSLDGLAAYNEQFF.